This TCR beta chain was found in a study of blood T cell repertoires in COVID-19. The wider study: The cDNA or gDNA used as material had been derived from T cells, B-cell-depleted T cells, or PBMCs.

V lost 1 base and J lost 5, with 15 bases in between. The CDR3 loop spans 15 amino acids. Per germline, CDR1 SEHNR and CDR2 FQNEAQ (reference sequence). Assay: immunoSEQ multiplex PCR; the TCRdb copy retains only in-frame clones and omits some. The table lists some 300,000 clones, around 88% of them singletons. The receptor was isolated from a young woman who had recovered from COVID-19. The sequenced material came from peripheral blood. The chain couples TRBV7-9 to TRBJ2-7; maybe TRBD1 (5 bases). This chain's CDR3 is CASSLEVGARDEQYF. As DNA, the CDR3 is TGTGCCAGCAGCTTAGAGGTTGGGGCGCGAGACGAGCAGTACTTC.